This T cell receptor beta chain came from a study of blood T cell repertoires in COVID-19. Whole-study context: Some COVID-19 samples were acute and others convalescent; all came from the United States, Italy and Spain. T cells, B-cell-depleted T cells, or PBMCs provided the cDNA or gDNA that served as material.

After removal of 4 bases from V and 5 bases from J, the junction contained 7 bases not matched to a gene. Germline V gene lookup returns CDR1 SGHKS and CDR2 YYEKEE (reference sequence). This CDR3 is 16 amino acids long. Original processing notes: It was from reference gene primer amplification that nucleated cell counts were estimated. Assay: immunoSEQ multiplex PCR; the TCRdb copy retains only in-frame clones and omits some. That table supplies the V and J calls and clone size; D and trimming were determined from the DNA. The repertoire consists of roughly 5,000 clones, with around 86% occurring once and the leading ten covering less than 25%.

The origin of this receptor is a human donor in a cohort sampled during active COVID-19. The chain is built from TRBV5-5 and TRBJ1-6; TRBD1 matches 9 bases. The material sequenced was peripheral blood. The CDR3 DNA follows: TGTGCCAGCAGCCTGAGGGACAGGGTCGATAATTCACCCCTCCACTTT. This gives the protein CASSLRDRVDNSPLHF.